Listed here are 5 T cell receptor beta chains from one sample, sequenced in a study of blood T cells in healthy people across ages. The use of a sample-barcoded 5' primer and a J-beta primer mix characterized a second PCR of about 7 to 12 cycles. Via MiXCR, TCRdb re-called the 5' RACE reads, giving one row per CDR3 protein. The sample has about 1,800,000 distinct CDR3 sequences, roughly 30% seen once. Sequenced: blood. Source of these receptors: a woman aged 25 to 39 in good health.

This clonotype was picked up a small number of times. The chain's CDR3 is CATCCGAGVAADTQYF. In nucleotides, the CDR3 is TGTGCCACCTGTTGTGGGGCGGGGGTAGCGGCAGATACGCAGTATTTT. The V gene is TRBV2, the J gene TRBJ2-3, with 7 bases lining up with TRBD2. The V and J ends lost 10 bases and 4 bases, in that order; junction bases with no gene match: 17. Germline-derived CDR1 and CDR2 are SNHLY and FYNNEI. This CDR3 comprises 16 residues.

CDR3 bases: TGTGCCTGGAGTCCTTCTAGTACTACGCAGTATTTT. This translates into CAWSPSSTTQYF. This chain uses TRBV30 with TRBJ2-3; D gene unclear. Germline V lookup: CDR1 GTSNPN, CDR2 SVGIG (reference sequence). V lost 2 bases and J lost 8, with 11 bases in between. The CDR3 sequence is 12 residues long.

Comments on this clonotype: A much larger clone is a single base away; this may be a read error. The chain links TRBV7-9 to TRBJ2-1, with unresolved D. The CDR3 length is 13 residues. Germline lookup yields CDR1 SEHNR and CDR2 FQNEAQ (reference sequence). The CDR3 DNA reads TGTGCCGGCAGCTTACCGAGCGTTGATGAGCAGTTCTTC. It codes for CAGSLPSVDEQFF.

This sequence joins TRBV20-1 and TRBJ2-5; D call uncertain. Germline-derived CDR1 and CDR2 are DFQATT and SNEGSKA (reference sequence). CDR3 length: 14 residues. The ends were cut back, 0 bases at V and 4 bases at J, with 12 bases in the middle. The CDR3 spells CSAREDPAAETQYF. CDR3 coding DNA: TGCAGTGCTAGAGAGGACCCGGCGGCAGAGACCCAGTACTTC.

The chain links TRBV4-2 to TRBJ2-2; D could derive from TRBD1 or TRBD2 (5 bases each). CDR3 length: 15 amino acids. Between the trimmed V and J ends, which lost 5 bases and 3 bases, there was a span of 13 bases. Germline CDR1 is LGHNA and CDR2 is YNFKEQ. CDR3 region: CASSSGTGDTGELFF. DNA for the CDR3: TGTGCCAGCAGCTCCGGGACGGGCGACACCGGGGAGCTGTTTTTT.